Listed below are T cell receptor beta chains from one sample, sequenced in a study of blood T cell repertoires in COVID-19. TCRdb keeps only in-frame clones here, not all; method: immunoSEQ multiplex PCR. The repertoire includes approximately 88,000 clones, about 70% of them detected once, and about 20% sits in the top ten. The sample consisted of peripheral blood. These receptor sequences come from an elderly woman with active or convalescent COVID-19. Both conserved end residues are trimmed from each CDR3.

J gene: TRBJ2-2; V gene: TRBV11-2; CDR3 protein: ASSERGVNTGELF
J gene: TRBJ1-2; V gene: TRBV9; CDR3 protein: ASSAGTGGLANYGYT
J gene: TRBJ2-7; V gene: TRBV6-2/TRBV6-3; CDR3 protein: ASSYMRVDGEQY
J gene: TRBJ2-7; V gene: TRBV28; CDR3 protein: ASRIPLAGDLSYEQY
J gene: TRBJ1-1; V gene: TRBV20-1; CDR3 protein: SASPGGAVTEAF
J gene: TRBJ1-1; V gene: TRBV7-8; CDR3 protein: ASSSRGGGRTEAF
J gene: TRBJ2-7; V gene: TRBV11-2; CDR3 protein: ASSLGHPGYEQY
J gene: TRBJ2-1; V gene: TRBV5-8; CDR3 protein: ASSLETGRSVDEQF
J gene: TRBJ2-7; V gene: TRBV7-2; CDR3 protein: ASSLMSGQGVDSSYEQY
J gene: TRBJ1-5; V gene: TRBV6-2/TRBV6-3; CDR3 protein: ASSQHRGQNQPQH
J gene: TRBJ2-2; V gene: TRBV3-1/TRBV3-2; CDR3 protein: ASSPLAGGGNTGELF
J gene: TRBJ1-6; V gene: TRBV5-4; CDR3 protein: ASSLAGGPQIGNSPLH
J gene: TRBJ1-4; V gene: TRBV7-8; CDR3 protein: ASSLPGNGEKLF
J gene: TRBJ1-6; V gene: TRBV7-2; CDR3 protein: ASSLGTESPLH
J gene: TRBJ1-5; V gene: TRBV5-1; CDR3 protein: ASSAGRGQPQH
J gene: TRBJ1-6; V gene: TRBV5-5; CDR3 protein: ASSTLQILNSPLH
J gene: TRBJ1-6; V gene: TRBV6-6; CDR3 protein: ASSEQGLRSPLH
J gene: TRBJ2-5; V gene: TRBV3-1/TRBV3-2; CDR3 protein: ASSQSGGPQETQY
J gene: TRBJ1-2; V gene: TRBV20-1; CDR3 protein: SASRDTTNYGYT
J gene: TRBJ2-5; V gene: TRBV4-3; CDR3 protein: ASSYGTSGSLTQY
J gene: TRBJ2-7; V gene: TRBV7-2; CDR3 protein: ASSIMPSRAYEQY
J gene: TRBJ1-3; V gene: TRBV12-3/TRBV12-4; CDR3 protein: ASSLRGLNTIY
J gene: TRBJ1-4; V gene: TRBV23-1; CDR3 protein: ASSQFYGWRASPTNEKLF
J gene: TRBJ1-6; V gene: TRBV19; CDR3 protein: ASSQQGRSPLH
J gene: TRBJ1-5; V gene: TRBV7-6; CDR3 protein: ASSPSGRVDQPQH
J gene: TRBJ2-7; V gene: TRBV4-1; CDR3 protein: ASSQDPGTGGFEQY
J gene: TRBJ2-1; V gene: TRBV11-2; CDR3 protein: ASSPSSGHEQF
J gene: TRBJ2-7; V gene: TRBV6-5; CDR3 protein: ASSWRLYEQY
J gene: TRBJ1-6; V gene: TRBV7-6; CDR3 protein: ASSSDPGQYNSPLH
J gene: TRBJ1-2; V gene: TRBV24-1; CDR3 protein: ATSAGYGYT
J gene: TRBJ1-6; V gene: TRBV27; CDR3 protein: ANLVAGGLSSYNSPLH
J gene: TRBJ2-5; V gene: TRBV4-1; CDR3 protein: ASSLTSGGAGQETQY
J gene: TRBJ2-1; V gene: TRBV27; CDR3 protein: ASSPTAAGEQF
J gene: TRBJ2-5; V gene: TRBV5-6; CDR3 protein: ASSQRSGETQY
J gene: TRBJ2-1; V gene: TRBV6-6; CDR3 protein: ASSNDGTGYNEQF
J gene: TRBJ1-2; V gene: TRBV2; CDR3 protein: ASGGYSYGYT
J gene: TRBJ1-1; V gene: TRBV6-1; CDR3 protein: ASSEAGDTEAF
J gene: TRBJ2-6; V gene: TRBV5-1; CDR3 protein: ASSPLAGAFSGANVLT
J gene: TRBJ2-5; V gene: TRBV6-1; CDR3 protein: ASSEPLTGGYLQETQY
J gene: TRBJ2-1; V gene: TRBV5-5; CDR3 protein: ASSLYGQLVSAYDEQF
J gene: TRBJ1-1; V gene: TRBV12-3/TRBV12-4; CDR3 protein: ASRERNTEAF
J gene: TRBJ1-1; V gene: TRBV7-2; CDR3 protein: ASSFDRAGEAF
J gene: TRBJ1-2; V gene: TRBV3-1/TRBV3-2; CDR3 protein: ASSGRERNGYT
J gene: TRBJ1-2; V gene: TRBV19; CDR3 protein: ASSQTGYDYGYT
J gene: TRBJ2-1; V gene: TRBV19; CDR3 protein: ASSLPPPGYNEQF
J gene: TRBJ1-4; V gene: TRBV9; CDR3 protein: ASSADRVLSNYEKLF
J gene: TRBJ1-4; V gene: TRBV27; CDR3 protein: ASSQQGKEKLF
J gene: TRBJ2-5; V gene: TRBV24-1; CDR3 protein: ATSDRIPLVPLQETQY
J gene: TRBJ2-1; V gene: TRBV20-1; CDR3 protein: SATVGTQEI
J gene: TRBJ2-1; V gene: TRBV6-4; CDR3 protein: ASSDPGLAGHNEQF